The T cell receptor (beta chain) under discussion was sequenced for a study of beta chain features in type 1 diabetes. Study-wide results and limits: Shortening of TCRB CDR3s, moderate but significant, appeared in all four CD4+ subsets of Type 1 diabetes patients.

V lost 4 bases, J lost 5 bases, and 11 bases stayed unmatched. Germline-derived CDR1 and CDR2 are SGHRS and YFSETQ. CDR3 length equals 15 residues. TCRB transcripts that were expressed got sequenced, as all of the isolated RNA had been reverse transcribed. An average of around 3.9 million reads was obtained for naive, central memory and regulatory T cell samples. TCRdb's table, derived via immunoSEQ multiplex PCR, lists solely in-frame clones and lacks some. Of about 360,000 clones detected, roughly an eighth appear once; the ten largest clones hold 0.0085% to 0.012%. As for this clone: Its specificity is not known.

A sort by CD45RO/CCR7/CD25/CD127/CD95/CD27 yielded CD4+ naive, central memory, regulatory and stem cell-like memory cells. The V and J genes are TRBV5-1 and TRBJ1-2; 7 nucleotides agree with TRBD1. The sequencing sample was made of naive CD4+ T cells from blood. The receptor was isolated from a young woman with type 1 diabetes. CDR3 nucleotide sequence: TGCGCCAGCAGCACAAAACAGGGGAAAGGGTATGGCTACACCTTC. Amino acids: CASSTKQGKGYGYTF.